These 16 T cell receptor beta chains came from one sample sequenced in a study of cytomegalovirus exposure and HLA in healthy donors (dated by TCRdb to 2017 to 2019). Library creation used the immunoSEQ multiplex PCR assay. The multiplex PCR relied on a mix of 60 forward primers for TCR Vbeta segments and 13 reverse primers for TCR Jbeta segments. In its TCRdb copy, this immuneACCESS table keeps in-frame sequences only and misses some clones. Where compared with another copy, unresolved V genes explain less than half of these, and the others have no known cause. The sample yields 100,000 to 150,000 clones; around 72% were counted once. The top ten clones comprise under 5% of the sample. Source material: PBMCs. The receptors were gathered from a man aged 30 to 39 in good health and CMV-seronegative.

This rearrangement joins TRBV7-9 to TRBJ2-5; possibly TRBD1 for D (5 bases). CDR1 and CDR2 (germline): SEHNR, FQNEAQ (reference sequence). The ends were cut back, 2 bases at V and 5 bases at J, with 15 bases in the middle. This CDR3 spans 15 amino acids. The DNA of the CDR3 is TGTGCCAGCAGCTTACTTTGGCAGGGTGGGGAGACCCAGTACTTC. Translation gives CASSLLWQGGETQYF. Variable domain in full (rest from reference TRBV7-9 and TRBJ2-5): DTGVSQNPRHKITKRGQNVTFRCDPISEHNRLYWYRQTLGQGPEFLTYFQNEAQLEKSRLLSDRFSAERPKGSFSTLEIQRTEQGDSAMYLCASSLLWQGGETQYFGPGTRLLVL.

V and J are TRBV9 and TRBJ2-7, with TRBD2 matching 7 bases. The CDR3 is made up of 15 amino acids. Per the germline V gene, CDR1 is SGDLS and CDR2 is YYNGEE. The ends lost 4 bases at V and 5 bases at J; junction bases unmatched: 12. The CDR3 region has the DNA TGTGCCAGCAGCCGAACAAGCGGGGTGGTTCACGAGCAGTACTTC. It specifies CASSRTSGVVHEQYF. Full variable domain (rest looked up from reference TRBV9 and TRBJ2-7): DSGVTQTPKHLITATGQRVTLRCSPRSGDLSVYWYQQSLDQGLQFLIQYYNGEERAKGNILERFSAQQFPDLHSELNLSSLELGDSALYFCASSRTSGVVHEQYFGPGTRLTVT.

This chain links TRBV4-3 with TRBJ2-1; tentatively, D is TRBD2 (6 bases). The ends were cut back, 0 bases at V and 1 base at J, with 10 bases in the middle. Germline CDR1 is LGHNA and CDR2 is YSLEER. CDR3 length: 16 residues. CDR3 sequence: CASSQDLGGSYNEQFF. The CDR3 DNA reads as TGCGCCAGCAGCCAAGATCTCGGGGGTTCCTACAATGAGCAGTTCTTC.

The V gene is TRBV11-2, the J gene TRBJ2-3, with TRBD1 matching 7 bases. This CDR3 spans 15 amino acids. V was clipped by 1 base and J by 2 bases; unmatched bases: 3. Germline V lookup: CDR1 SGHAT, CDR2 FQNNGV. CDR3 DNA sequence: TGTGCCAGCAGCTTAGGAGGGGGCTACACAGATACGCAGTATTTT. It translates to CASSLGGGYTDTQYF.

The CDR3 loop is CASSPRGPGDNEKLFF. CDR3 in DNA: TGCGCCAGCAGCCCGAGGGGACCAGGGGATAATGAAAAACTGTTTTTT. The rearrangement links TRBV5-1 to TRBJ1-4; D perhaps matches TRBD1 (6 bases). Per germline, CDR1 SGHRS and CDR2 YFSETQ. The ends were cut back, 4 bases at V and 4 bases at J, with 17 bases in the middle. This CDR3 is 16 amino acids long.

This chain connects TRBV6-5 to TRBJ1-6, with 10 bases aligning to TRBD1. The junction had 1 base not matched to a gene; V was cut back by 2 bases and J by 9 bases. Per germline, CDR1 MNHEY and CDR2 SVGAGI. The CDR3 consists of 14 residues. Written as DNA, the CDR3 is TGTGCCAGCAGTTACCGGGACAGGGGTTCACCCCTCCACTTT. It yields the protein CASSYRDRGSPLHF.

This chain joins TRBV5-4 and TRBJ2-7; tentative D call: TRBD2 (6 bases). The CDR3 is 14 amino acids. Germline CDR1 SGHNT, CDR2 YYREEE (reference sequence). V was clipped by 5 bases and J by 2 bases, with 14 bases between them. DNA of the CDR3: TGTGCCAGCAGGGAAGCCGGGAGTACCTACGAGCAGTACTTC. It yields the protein CASREAGSTYEQYF.

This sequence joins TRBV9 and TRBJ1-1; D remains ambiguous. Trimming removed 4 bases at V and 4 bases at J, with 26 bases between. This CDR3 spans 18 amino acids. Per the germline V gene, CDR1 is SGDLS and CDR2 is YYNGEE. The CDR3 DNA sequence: TGTGCCAGCAGCCCCGGAGGTCGGGGATTGGGAGGAGGCACTGAAGCTTTCTTT. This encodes CASSPGGRGLGGGTEAFF.

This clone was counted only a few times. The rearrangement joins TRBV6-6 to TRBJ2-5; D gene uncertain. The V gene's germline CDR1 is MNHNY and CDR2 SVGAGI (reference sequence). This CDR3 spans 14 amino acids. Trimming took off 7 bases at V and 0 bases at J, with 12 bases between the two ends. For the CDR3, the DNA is TGTGCCAGCACCCTCTCCCAGTACCAAGAGACCCAGTACTTC. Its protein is CASTLSQYQETQYF.

For the CDR3, the DNA is TGTGCCAGCAGCGCTAGTTACGGACAGGGGGATGGCTACACCTTC. It translates to CASSASYGQGDGYTF. The chain uses TRBV9 and TRBJ1-2, with 10 bases aligning to TRBD1. The CDR3 loop spans 15 amino acids. Germline V gene lookup returns CDR1 SGDLS and CDR2 YYNGEE. J was trimmed by 6 bases and V by 3 bases; bases with no gene match: 8.

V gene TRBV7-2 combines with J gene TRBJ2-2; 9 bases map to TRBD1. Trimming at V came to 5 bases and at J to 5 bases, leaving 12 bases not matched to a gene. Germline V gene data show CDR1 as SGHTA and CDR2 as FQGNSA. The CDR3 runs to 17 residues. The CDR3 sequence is CASSGTGKRVGTGELFF. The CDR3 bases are TGTGCCAGCAGCGGGACAGGGAAGAGGGTTGGGACCGGGGAGCTGTTTTTT.

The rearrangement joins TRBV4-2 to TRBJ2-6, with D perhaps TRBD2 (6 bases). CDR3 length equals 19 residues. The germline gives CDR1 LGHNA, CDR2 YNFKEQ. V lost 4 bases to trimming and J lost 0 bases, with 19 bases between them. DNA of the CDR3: TGTGCCAGCAGCCTCCGTGGAGGGGCGGGGTTCTCTGGGGCCAACGTCCTGACTTTC. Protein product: CASSLRGGAGFSGANVLTF.

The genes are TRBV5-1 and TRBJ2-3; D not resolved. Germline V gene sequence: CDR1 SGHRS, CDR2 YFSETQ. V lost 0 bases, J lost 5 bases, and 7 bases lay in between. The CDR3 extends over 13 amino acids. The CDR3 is CASSLDSRDTQYF. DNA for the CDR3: TGCGCCAGCAGCTTGGACAGCCGAGATACGCAGTATTTT.

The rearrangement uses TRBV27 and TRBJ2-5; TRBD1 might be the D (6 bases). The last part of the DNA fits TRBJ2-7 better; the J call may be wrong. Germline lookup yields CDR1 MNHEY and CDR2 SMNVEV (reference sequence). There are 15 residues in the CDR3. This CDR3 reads CASSLSRGGANEQYF. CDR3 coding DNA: TGTGCCAGCAGTTTATCCCGAGGGGGAGCCAACGAGCAGTACTTC.

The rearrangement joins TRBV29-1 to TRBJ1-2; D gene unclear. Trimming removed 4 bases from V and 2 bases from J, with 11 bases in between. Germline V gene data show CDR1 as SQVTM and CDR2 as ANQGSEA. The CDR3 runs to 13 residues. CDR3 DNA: TGCAGCGTTGTTTTGGAGGCAAACTATGGCTACACCTTC. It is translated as CSVVLEANYGYTF.

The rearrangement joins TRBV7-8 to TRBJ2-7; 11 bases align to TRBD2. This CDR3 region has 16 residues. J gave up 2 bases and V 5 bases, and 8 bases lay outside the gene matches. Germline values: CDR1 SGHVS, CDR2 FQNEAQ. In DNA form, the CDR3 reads TGTGCCAGCAGCCCCAGGGGACTAGCGGCGCCCTACGAGCAGTACTTC. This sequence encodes CASSPRGLAAPYEQYF.